These 6 T cell receptor beta chains came from one sample sequenced in a study of T cell repertoires in cytomegalovirus infection. TCRdb redid the calling of the reads with MiXCR, one entry per CDR3 protein. The table includes just under 550,000 distinct CDR3 sequences, around a quarter detected once. The sequencing sample was made of PBMCs. These receptors originate from a human donor in good health (CMV status not recorded). Some clones in this sample may be carry-over from other donors' samples.

This clonotype showed up many times. The chain combines TRBV12-5 with TRBJ1-1, with D perhaps TRBD1 (6 bases). This CDR3 contains 14 residues. In germline, CDR1 is LGHNT, CDR2 FRNRAP. V lost 5 bases and J 4 bases, leaving 14 bases between the germline ends. CDR3 amino acids: CASGKNRDTTEAFF. The DNA for the CDR3 is TGTGCTAGTGGTAAAAACAGGGATACCACTGAAGCTTTCTTT.

The chain links TRBV24-1 to TRBJ2-2; D not certain. The CDR3 is 13 residues long. CDR1 and CDR2 (germline): KGHDR, SFDVKD. Trimming left V 5 bases short and J 6 bases short, with 9 bases between. CDR3 coding DNA: TGTGCCACCAGTGTATTATCTTCCGGGGAGCTGTTTTTT. This encodes CATSVLSSGELFF.

The chain recombines TRBV2 with TRBJ2-3, with D perhaps matching TRBD2 (7 bases). The V end was cut by 7 bases, the J end by 2 bases, with 19 bases between. Germline lookup yields CDR1 SNHLY and CDR2 FYNNEI. The CDR3 loop spans 16 amino acids. The CDR3 bases are TGTGCCAGCAAGAACCTCGGGGGGCCCTTCACAGATACGCAGTATTTT. Translation gives CASKNLGGPFTDTQYF.

Many counts were recorded for this clonotype. The chain is built from TRBV7-8 and TRBJ2-5; D call uncertain. V lost 1 base to trimming and J lost 2 bases, with 8 bases between them. The CDR3 is 14 residues long. CDR1 is SGHVS, CDR2 FQNEAQ, per germline. CDR3 sequence (DNA): TGTGCCAGCAGCTTAGTACGGCTGCAAGAGACCCAGTACTTC. Amino acid sequence: CASSLVRLQETQYF.

The CDR3 coding sequence is TGTGCCAGCCTAGCGGGGACGAAGGAGACCCAGTACTTC. This sequence encodes CASLAGTKETQYF. The chain has TRBV2 and TRBJ2-5; 9 bases match TRBD2. After removal of 8 bases from V and 5 bases from J, the junction contained 6 bases not matched to a gene. The CDR3 spans 13 residues. The germline V gene encodes CDR1 SNHLY and CDR2 FYNNEI. The full variable domain, completed using reference TRBV2 and TRBJ2-5, is EPEVTQTPSHQVTQMGQEVILRCVPISNHLYFYWYRQILGQKVEFLVSFYNNEISEKSEIFDDQFSVERPDGSNFTLKIRSTKLEDSAMYFCASLAGTKETQYFGPGTRLLVL.

The V gene is TRBV24-1, the J gene TRBJ2-3; 8 bases agree with TRBD1. Germline V gene lookup returns CDR1 KGHDR and CDR2 SFDVKD. Germline trimming cut 2 bases from V and 1 base from J; bases unmatched to any gene: 7. The CDR3 spans 17 residues. This CDR3 is CATSDSRTGWGTDTQYF. The CDR3 DNA sequence: TGTGCCACCAGTGATTCTCGGACAGGGTGGGGCACAGATACGCAGTATTTT.